The next 18 T cell receptor beta chains were all read from a single sample in a study of beta chain features in type 1 diabetes. Study-wide results and limits: Shortening of TCRB CDR3s, moderate but significant, appeared in all four CD4+ subsets of Type 1 diabetes patients.

Which antigens these TCRs recognize remains unknown. What was sequenced were expressed TCRB transcripts, since all of the isolated RNA had been reverse transcribed. Libraries were prepared by immunoSEQ multiplex PCR; TCRdb keeps only in-frame clonotypes and omits some of them. The data contain around 70,000 clones, approximately 50% of them seen just once; the ten biggest clones take up roughly 0.7%. The sample was central memory CD4+ T cells from blood. All receptors come from a man under 40 with type 1 diabetes.

The genes are TRBV29-1 and TRBJ1-1; possibly TRBD1 for D (5 bases). The germline V gene encodes CDR1 SQVTM and CDR2 ANQGSEA. V was shortened by 6 bases and J by 3 bases, with 14 bases between the two germline ends. There are 13 residues in the CDR3. CDR3 DNA: TGCAGCGTCGGGGCCGGGGGGGACACTGAAGCTTTCTTT. Translated: CSVGAGGDTEAFF.

CDR3 in amino acids: CAHLFAEAPRANYGYTF. The CDR3 bases are TGTGCCCACTTGTTTGCGGAGGCTCCGAGAGCCAACTATGGCTACACCTTC. This rearrangement joins TRBV10-3 to TRBJ1-2, with D uncertain. V shed 11 bases and J shed 2 bases, with 27 bases lying between them. The CDR3 covers 17 residues. Germline V gene data show CDR1 as ENHRY and CDR2 as SYGVKD.

Only a few counts were recorded for this clone. The CDR3 protein is CASSVAIGGLAGEETQYF. CDR3 in DNA: TGTGCCAGCAGCGTAGCTATTGGGGGACTAGCGGGAGAAGAGACCCAGTACTTC. This sequence joins TRBV9 and TRBJ2-5; 14 bases agree with TRBD2. This CDR3 contains 18 residues. The germline V gene has CDR1 SGDLS and CDR2 YYNGEE. Trimming took 0 bases from V and 3 from J; bases not matched to a gene: 7.

The rearrangement joins TRBV5-1 to TRBJ1-4; 7 bases align to TRBD1. The CDR3 runs 16 residues. Germline V CDR1 and CDR2: SGHRS, YFSETQ. The V and J ends lost 5 bases and 0 bases, in that order; junction bases with no gene match: 7. The CDR3 nucleotides read TGCGCCAGCAGACGGGACAGTCGACCAACTAATGAAAAACTGTTTTTT. It codes for CASRRDSRPTNEKLFF.

The rearrangement uses TRBV14 and TRBJ1-1; unclear D gene. The length of the CDR3 is 13 residues. Trimming left V 3 bases short and J 2 bases short, with 7 bases between. Germline CDR1 SGHDN, CDR2 FVKESK. CDR3 nucleotides: TGTGCCAGCAGCCAGCAGATTAACACTGAAGCTTTCTTT. It encodes CASSQQINTEAFF. Complete variable domain (other parts from reference TRBV14 and TRBJ1-1): EAGVTQFPSHSVIEKGQTVTLRCDPISGHDNLYWYRRVMGKEIKFLLHFVKESKQDESGMPNNRFLAERTGGTYSTLKVQPAELEDSGVYFCASSQQINTEAFFGQGTRLTVV.

The chain joins TRBV10-3 to TRBJ2-7; 11 bases are shared with TRBD1. With V trimmed by 3 bases and J by 6 bases, 10 bases remained unmatched. Germline-derived CDR1 and CDR2 are ENHRY and SYGVKD. This CDR3 spans 16 amino acids. The CDR3 loop is CAISDPPTGTGGEQYF. The CDR3, as DNA: TGTGCCATCAGTGACCCCCCTACCGGGACAGGGGGCGAGCAGTACTTC.

This chain connects TRBV18 to TRBJ1-2; TRBD1 is a possible D gene (6 bases). Germline V gene lookup returns CDR1 KGHSH and CDR2 LQKENI. This CDR3 is 14 amino acids long. Trimming left V 0 bases short and J 5 bases short, with 10 bases between. The CDR3 DNA is TGTGCCAGCTCACCACCGGGGACATTTTATGGCTACACCTTC. Translated, it gives CASSPPGTFYGYTF.

The V call is TRBV19, the J call TRBJ1-2; 8 positions match TRBD1. CDR3 length: 15 residues. Per the germline V gene, CDR1 is LNHDA and CDR2 is SQIVND (reference sequence). Germline trimming cut 3 bases from V and 4 bases from J; bases unmatched to any gene: 7. The CDR3 sequence: CASSMPTGGFYGYTF. The CDR3 nucleotides read TGTGCCAGTAGTATGCCCACAGGGGGGTTCTATGGCTACACCTTC.

This clone was seen more than once but under ten times. This chain links TRBV11-2 with TRBJ2-2, with D uncertain. The CDR3 contains 14 residues. Trimming stripped 1 base from V and 3 bases from J, with 6 bases between. The germline CDR1 and CDR2 sequences are SGHAT and FQNNGV. The CDR3 loop reads CASSLAQYTGELFF. The CDR3 DNA reads TGTGCCAGCAGCTTAGCACAGTACACCGGGGAGCTGTTTTTT. Full variable domain (rest looked up from reference TRBV11-2 and TRBJ2-2): EAGVAQSPRYKIIEKRQSVAFWCNPISGHATLYWYQQILGQGPKLLIQFQNNGVVDDSQLPKDRFSAERLKGVDSTLKIQPAKLEDSAVYLCASSLAQYTGELFFGEGSRLTVL.

The chain carries TRBV4-1 and TRBJ2-5; no definite D call. CDR1 is MGHRA and CDR2 is YSYEKL in the germline V gene. CDR3 size: 14 residues. Deletions cut 0 bases from V and 3 bases from J, with 8 bases between. As DNA, the CDR3 is TGCGCCAGCAGCCAAGATGGGCTTAAAGAGACCCAGTACTTC. Translation: CASSQDGLKETQYF.

This clone was recorded a few times. This sequence joins TRBV6-5 and TRBJ2-5, with 10 bases aligning to TRBD1. This CDR3 is built from 15 residues. Germline V gives CDR1 MNHEY, CDR2 SVGAGI. V lost 6 bases, J lost 0 bases, and 4 bases stayed unmatched. CDR3 DNA: TGTGCCAGCAGGAGGACAGGGGGGTACCAAGAGACCCAGTACTTC. Residues: CASRRTGGYQETQYF.

This clone has only a few counts. CDR3 sequence (DNA): TGTGCCAGCAGTCTTAGCGGGAGGGATGAGGAGCAGTTCTTC. Translation gives CASSLSGRDEEQFF. The chain employs TRBV6-6 and TRBJ2-1; 11 positions match TRBD2. The CDR3 loop spans 14 amino acids. V dropped 5 bases and J dropped 10; count of bases not matched to a gene: 7. CDR1 and CDR2 from the germline V gene are MNHNY and SVGAGI (reference sequence).

V usage is TRBV15 and J usage is TRBJ2-4; tentatively, D is TRBD1 (6 bases). The V gene's germline CDR1 is LNHNV and CDR2 YYDKDF (reference sequence). V was trimmed by 3 bases and J by 3 bases, leaving 12 bases between them. The CDR3 contains 15 residues. CDR3 amino acids: CATSSSLTGKNIQYF. The CDR3 nucleotides read TGTGCCACCAGCAGCAGCCTGACAGGCAAAAACATTCAGTACTTC.

Only a few counts were recorded for this clone. The chain employs TRBV5-6 and TRBJ1-5; 8 bases match TRBD1. This CDR3 has 14 amino acids. Germline assignment: CDR1 SGHDT and CDR2 YYEEEE. V lost 1 base to trimming and J lost 6 bases; unmatched junction nucleotides: 3. CDR3 DNA sequence: TGTGCCAGCAGCTTGTACAGGGGGACTCAGCCCCAGCATTTT. Its protein product is CASSLYRGTQPQHF.

This clone has more than one count but fewer than ten. The chain couples TRBV5-1 to TRBJ2-6; maybe TRBD1 (5 bases). CDR1 is SGHRS, CDR2 YFSETQ, per germline. The CDR3 consists of 16 residues. V shed 3 bases and J shed 0 bases, with 10 bases lying between them. The chain's CDR3 is CASSSGIFSGANVLTF. The CDR3 DNA follows: TGCGCCAGCAGCTCAGGGATCTTCTCTGGGGCCAACGTCCTGACTTTC.

This chain links TRBV5-4 with TRBJ2-1, with TRBD2 matching 7 bases. CDR1 SGHNT and CDR2 YYREEE come from the germline V gene (reference sequence). Trimming took 4 bases from V and 8 from J; bases not matched to a gene: 6. The CDR3 is 13 amino acids. CDR3 bases: TGTGCCAGCAGCCCCGGGAGGCGGGATGAGCAGTTCTTC. Translation gives CASSPGRRDEQFF.

This clone was found a few times. V gene TRBV10-3 combines with J gene TRBJ2-1, with TRBD2 matching 14 bases. The CDR3 consists of 15 residues. The V gene end was trimmed by 11 bases and the J gene end by 6 bases; junction bases not matched to a gene: 9. In germline, CDR1 is ENHRY, CDR2 SYGVKD. The CDR3, as DNA: TGTGCCGTGGGGACTAGCGGGAGTCTGGGCAATGAGCAGTTCTTC. It translates to CAVGTSGSLGNEQFF.

This clone has just a few counts. This chain links TRBV6-1 with TRBJ2-7, with 9 nucleotides matching TRBD1. Germline lookup yields CDR1 MNHNS and CDR2 SASEGT. This CDR3 is built from 14 residues. J lost 2 bases, V lost 7 bases, and 6 bases had no gene match. DNA of the CDR3: TGTGCCAGCAAGCAGGGACAGGGAACCTACGAGCAGTACTTC. Protein: CASKQGQGTYEQYF.